This T cell receptor (beta chain) was retrieved from a study of blood T cells in healthy people across ages. Turning to this clonotype: The junction departs from germline at one end; a sequencing error may be responsible.

PCR was performed a second time for about 7 to 12 cycles using a sample-barcoded 5' primer and a J-beta primer mix. TCRdb fed the 5' RACE reads into MiXCR, producing one record per CDR3 protein. The sample shows 1.5 million to 2 million distinct CDR3 sequences, 28% of them seen only once. This TCR was sampled from a woman in her 30s in good health. Sample: blood.

CDR3 coding DNA: TGTACCAGTTCGGACAGCGGCAATCAGCCCCAGCATTTT. Its protein product is CTSSDSGNQPQHF. The chain has TRBV19 and TRBJ1-5, with D perhaps matching TRBD1 (6 bases). The CDR3 extends over 13 amino acids. Germline V gene sequence: CDR1 LNHDA, CDR2 SQIVND (reference sequence). The full variable domain, completed using reference TRBV19 and TRBJ1-5, is DGGITQSPKYLFRKEGQNVTLSCEQNLNHDAMYWYRQDPGQGLRLIYYSQIVNDFQKGDIAEGYSVSREKKESFPLTVTSAQKNPTAFYLCTSSDSGNQPQHFGDGTRLSIL.